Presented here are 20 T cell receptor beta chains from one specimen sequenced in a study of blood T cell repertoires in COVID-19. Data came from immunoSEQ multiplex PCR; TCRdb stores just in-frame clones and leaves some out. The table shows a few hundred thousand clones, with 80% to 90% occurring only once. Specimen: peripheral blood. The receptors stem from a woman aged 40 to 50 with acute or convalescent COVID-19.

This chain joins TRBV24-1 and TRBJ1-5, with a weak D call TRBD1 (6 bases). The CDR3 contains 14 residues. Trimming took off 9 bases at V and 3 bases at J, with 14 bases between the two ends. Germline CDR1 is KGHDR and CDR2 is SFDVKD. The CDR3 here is CATGAGTINQPQHF. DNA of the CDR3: TGTGCCACCGGGGCAGGGACAATCAATCAGCCCCAGCATTTT.

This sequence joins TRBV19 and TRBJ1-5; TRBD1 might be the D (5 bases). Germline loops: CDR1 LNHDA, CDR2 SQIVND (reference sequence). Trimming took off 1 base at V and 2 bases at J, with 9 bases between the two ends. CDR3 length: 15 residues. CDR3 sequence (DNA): TGTGCCAGTAGTATAGCAGGGCTCGGCAATCAGCCCCAGCATTTT. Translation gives CASSIAGLGNQPQHF.

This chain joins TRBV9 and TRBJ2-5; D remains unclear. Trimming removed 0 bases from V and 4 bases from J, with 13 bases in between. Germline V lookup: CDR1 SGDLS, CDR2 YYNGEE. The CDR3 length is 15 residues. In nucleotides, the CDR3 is TGTGCCAGCAGCGTAGTTGCCGGTCGGGTAGAGACCCAGTACTTC. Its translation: CASSVVAGRVETQYF. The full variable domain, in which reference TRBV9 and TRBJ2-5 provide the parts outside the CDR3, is DSGVTQTPKHLITATGQRVTLRCSPRSGDLSVYWYQQSLDQGLQFLIQYYNGEERAKGNILERFSAQQFPDLHSELNLSSLELGDSALYFCASSVVAGRVETQYFGPGTRLLVL.

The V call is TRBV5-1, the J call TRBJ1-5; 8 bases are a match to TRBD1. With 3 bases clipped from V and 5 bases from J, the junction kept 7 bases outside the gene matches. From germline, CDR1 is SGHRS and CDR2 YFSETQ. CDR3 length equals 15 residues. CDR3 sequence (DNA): TGCGCCAGCAGCTGGAGGACAGGGCCTGATCAGCCCCAGCATTTT. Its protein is CASSWRTGPDQPQHF.

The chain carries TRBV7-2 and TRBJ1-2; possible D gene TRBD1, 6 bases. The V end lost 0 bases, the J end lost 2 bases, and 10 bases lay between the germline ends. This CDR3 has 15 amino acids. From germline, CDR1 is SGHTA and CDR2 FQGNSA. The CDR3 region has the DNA TGTGCCAGCAGCTTAGCGCCTGGACAGAACTATGGCTACACCTTC. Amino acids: CASSLAPGQNYGYTF.

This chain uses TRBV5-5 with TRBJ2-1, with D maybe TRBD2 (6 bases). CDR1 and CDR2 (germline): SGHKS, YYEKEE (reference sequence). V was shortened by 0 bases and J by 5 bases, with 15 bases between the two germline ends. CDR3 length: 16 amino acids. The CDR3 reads CASSLGRLGDNNEQFF. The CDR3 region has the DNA TGTGCCAGCAGCTTGGGACGACTAGGAGACAACAATGAGCAGTTCTTC.

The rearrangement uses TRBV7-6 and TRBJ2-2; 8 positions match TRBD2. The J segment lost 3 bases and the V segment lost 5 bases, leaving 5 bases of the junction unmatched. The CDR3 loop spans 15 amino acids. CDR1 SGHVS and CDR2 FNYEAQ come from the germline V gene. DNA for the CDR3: TGTGCCAGCAGCCGAGCGGGGGTACACACCGGGGAGCTGTTTTTT. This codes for CASSRAGVHTGELFF.

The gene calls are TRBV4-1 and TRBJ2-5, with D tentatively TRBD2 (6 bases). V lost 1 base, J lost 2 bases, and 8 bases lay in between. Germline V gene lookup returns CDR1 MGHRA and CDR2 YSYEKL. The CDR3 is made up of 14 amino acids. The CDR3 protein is CASSQGSGQETQYF. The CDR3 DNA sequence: TGCGCCAGCAGCCAAGGTAGCGGTCAAGAGACCCAGTACTTC.

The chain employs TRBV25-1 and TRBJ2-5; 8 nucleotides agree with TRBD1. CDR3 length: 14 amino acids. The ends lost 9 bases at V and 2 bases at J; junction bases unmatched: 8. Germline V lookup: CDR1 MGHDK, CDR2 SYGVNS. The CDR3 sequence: CASEGQEIQETQYF. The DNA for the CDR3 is TGTGCCAGTGAGGGACAGGAGATTCAAGAGACCCAGTACTTC.

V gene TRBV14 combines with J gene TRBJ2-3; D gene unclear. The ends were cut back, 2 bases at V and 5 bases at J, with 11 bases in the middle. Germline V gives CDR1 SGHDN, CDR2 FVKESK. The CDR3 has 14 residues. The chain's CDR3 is CASSQLRRGDTQYF. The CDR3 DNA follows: TGTGCCAGCAGCCAACTGCGAAGAGGAGATACGCAGTATTTT.

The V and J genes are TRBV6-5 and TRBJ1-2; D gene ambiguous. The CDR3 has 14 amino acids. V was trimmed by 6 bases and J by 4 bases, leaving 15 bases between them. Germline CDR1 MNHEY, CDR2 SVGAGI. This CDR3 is CASSGLGWGYGYTF. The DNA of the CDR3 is TGTGCCAGCAGCGGACTGGGGTGGGGCTATGGCTACACCTTC.

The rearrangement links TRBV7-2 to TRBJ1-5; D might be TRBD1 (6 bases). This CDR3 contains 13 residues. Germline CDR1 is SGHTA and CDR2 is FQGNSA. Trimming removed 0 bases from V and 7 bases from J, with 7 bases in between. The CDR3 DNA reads TGTGCCAGCAGCTTAGCACAGGGACAGCCCCAGCATTTT. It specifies CASSLAQGQPQHF. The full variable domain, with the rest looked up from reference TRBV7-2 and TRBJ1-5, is GAGVSQSPSNKVTEKGKDVELRCDPISGHTALYWYRQSLGQGLEFLIYFQGNSAPDKSGLPSDRFSAERTGGSVSTLTIQRTQQEDSAVYLCASSLAQGQPQHFGDGTRLSIL.

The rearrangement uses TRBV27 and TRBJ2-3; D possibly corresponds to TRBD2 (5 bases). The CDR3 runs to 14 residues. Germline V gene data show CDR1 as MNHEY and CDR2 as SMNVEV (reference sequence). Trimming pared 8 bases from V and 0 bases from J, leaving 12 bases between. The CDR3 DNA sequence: TGTGCCAGCTGTCAAGCGGCTAGCACAGATACGCAGTATTTT. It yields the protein CASCQAASTDTQYF.

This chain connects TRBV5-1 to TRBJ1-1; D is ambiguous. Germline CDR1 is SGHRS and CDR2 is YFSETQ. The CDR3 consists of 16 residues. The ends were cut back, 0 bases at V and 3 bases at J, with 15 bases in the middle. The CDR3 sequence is CASSLVSPITDTEAFF. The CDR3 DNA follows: TGCGCCAGCAGCTTGGTATCTCCGATTACGGACACTGAAGCTTTCTTT.

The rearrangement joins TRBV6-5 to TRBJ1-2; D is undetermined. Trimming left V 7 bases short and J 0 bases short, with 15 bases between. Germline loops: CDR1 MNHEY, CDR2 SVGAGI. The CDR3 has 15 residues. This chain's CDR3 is CASNPGSLANYGYTF. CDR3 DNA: TGTGCCAGCAACCCCGGGAGTTTAGCTAACTATGGCTACACCTTC.

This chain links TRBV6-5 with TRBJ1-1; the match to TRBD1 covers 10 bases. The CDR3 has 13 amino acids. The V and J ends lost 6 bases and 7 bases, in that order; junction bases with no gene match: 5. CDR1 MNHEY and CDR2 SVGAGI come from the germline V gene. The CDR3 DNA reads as TGTGCCAGCAGAGACAGGGGGCAGGGTGAAGCTTTCTTT. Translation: CASRDRGQGEAFF.

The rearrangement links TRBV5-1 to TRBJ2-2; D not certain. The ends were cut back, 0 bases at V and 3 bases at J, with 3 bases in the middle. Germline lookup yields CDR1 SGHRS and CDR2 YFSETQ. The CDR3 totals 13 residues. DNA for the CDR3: TGCGCCAGCAGCTTGGCCGACACCGGGGAGCTGTTTTTT. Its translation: CASSLADTGELFF.

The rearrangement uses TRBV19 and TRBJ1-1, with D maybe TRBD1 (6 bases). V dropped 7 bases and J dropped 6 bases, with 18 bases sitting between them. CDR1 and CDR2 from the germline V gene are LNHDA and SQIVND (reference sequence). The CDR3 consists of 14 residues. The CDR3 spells CASIETGTHPEAFF. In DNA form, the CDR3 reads TGTGCCAGTATCGAGACCGGGACACACCCTGAAGCTTTCTTT.

The CDR3 sequence: CASSSDRVYYGYTF. DNA for the CDR3: TGTGCCAGCAGCTCGGACAGGGTTTACTATGGCTACACCTTC. The rearrangement joins TRBV7-9 to TRBJ1-2; TRBD1 agrees at 8 bases. Germline-derived CDR1 and CDR2 are SEHNR and FQNEAQ (reference sequence). The CDR3 is made up of 14 amino acids. V shed 4 bases and J 3 bases; nucleotides not matched to a gene: 4.

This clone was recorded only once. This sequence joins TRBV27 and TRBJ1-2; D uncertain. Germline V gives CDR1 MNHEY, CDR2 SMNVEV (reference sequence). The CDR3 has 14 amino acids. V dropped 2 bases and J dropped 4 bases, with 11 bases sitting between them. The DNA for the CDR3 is TGTGCCAGCAGTTTAGGCGCAGGTCCCTATGGCTACACCTTC. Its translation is CASSLGAGPYGYTF.